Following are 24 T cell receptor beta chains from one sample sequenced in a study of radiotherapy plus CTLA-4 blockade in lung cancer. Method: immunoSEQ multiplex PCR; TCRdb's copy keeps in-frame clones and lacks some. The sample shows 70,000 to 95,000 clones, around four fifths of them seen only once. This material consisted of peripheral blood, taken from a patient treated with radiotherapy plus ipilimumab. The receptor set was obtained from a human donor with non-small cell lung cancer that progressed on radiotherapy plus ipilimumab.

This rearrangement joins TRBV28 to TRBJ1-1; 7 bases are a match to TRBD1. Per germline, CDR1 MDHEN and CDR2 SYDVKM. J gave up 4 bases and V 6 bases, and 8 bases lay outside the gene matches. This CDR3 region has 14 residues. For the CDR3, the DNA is TGTGCCAGCAGACCCCTGACAGGGCGCACTGAAGCTTTCTTT. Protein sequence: CASRPLTGRTEAFF.

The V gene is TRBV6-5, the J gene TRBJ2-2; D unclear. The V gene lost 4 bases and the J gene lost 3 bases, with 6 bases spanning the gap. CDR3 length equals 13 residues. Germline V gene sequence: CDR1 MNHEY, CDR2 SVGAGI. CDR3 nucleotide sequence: TGTGCCAGCAGTTTCTTACACACCGGGGAGCTGTTTTTT. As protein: CASSFLHTGELFF.

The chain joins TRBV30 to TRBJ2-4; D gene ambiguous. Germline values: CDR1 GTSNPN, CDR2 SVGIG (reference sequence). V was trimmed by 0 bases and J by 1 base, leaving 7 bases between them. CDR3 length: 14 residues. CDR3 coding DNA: TGTGCCTGGAGTGTACTGGGGGCCAAAAACATTCAGTACTTC. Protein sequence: CAWSVLGAKNIQYF.

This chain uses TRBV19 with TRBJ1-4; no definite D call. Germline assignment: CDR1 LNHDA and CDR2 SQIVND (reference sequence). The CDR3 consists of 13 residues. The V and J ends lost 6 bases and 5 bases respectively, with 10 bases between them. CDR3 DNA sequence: TGTGCCAGTAGCCCCAGCAAGAATGAAAAACTGTTTTTT. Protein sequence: CASSPSKNEKLFF.

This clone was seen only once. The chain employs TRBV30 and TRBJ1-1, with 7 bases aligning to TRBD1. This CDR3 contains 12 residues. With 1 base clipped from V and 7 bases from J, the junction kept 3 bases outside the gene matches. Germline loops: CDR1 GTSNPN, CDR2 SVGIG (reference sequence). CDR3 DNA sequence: TGTGCCTGGAGTGCCCAGGGGGTTGAAGCTTTCTTT. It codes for CAWSAQGVEAFF.

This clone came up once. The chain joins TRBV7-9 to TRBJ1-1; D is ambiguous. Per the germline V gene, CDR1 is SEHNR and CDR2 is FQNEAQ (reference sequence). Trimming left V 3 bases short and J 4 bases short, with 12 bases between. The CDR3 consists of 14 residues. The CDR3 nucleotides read TGTGCCAGCAGCTTGCCCGGCGGTGGCACTGAAGCTTTCTTT. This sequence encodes CASSLPGGGTEAFF.

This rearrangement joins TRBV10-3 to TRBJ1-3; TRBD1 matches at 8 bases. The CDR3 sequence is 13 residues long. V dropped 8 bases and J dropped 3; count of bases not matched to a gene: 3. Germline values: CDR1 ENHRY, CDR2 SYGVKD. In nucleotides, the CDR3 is TGTGCCATCGACAGGGGCGATGGAAACACCATATATTTT. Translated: CAIDRGDGNTIYF.

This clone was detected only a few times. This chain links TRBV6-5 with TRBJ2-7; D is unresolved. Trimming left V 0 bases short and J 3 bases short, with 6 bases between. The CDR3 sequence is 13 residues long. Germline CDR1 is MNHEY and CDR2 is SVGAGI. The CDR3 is CASSYSIGYEQYF. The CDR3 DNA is TGTGCCAGCAGTTACTCGATTGGCTACGAGCAGTACTTC.

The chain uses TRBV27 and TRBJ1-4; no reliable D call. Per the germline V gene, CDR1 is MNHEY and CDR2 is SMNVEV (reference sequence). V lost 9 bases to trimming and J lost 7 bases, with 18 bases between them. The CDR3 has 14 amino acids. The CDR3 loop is CASRLAGASEKLFF. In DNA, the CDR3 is TGTGCCAGTCGCCTCGCGGGAGCCAGTGAAAAACTGTTTTTT.

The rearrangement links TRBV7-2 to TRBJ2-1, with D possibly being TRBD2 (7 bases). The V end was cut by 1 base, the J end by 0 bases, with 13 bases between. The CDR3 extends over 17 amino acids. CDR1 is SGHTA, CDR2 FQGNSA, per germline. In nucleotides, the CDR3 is TGTGCCAGCAGCTTAGGAGGGGGAGGGAGCTCCTACAATGAGCAGTTCTTC. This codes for CASSLGGGGSSYNEQFF.

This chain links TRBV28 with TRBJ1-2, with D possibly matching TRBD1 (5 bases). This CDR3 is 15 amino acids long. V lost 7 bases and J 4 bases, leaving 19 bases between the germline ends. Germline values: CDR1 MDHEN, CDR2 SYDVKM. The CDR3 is CASIRRASLPYGYTF. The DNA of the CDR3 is TGTGCCAGCATCCGCAGGGCCTCACTGCCCTATGGCTACACCTTC.

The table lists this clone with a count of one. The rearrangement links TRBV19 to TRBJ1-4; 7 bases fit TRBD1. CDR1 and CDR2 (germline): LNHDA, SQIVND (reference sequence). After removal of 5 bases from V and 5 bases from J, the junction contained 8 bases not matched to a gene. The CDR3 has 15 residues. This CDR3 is CASSPTGTVNEKLFF. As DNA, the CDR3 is TGTGCCAGTAGTCCCACCGGGACAGTAAATGAAAAACTGTTTTTT.

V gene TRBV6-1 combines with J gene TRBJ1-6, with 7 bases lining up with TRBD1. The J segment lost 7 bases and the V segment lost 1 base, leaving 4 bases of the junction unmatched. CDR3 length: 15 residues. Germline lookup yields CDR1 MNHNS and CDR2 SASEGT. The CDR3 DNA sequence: TGTGCCAGCAGTGAAGGGGGACAGCCCAATTCACCCCTCCACTTT. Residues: CASSEGGQPNSPLHF.

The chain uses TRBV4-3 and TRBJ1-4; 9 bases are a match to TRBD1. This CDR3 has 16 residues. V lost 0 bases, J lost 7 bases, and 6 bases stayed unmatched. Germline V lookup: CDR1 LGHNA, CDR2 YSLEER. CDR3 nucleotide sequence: TGCGCCAGCAGCCAAGATGTGGACAGGGGCCGTGAAAAACTGTTTTTT. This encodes CASSQDVDRGREKLFF.

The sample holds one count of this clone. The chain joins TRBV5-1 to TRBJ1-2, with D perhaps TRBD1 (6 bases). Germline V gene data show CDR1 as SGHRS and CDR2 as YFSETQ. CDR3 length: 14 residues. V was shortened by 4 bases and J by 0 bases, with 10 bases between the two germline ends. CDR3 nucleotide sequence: TGCGCCAGCAGCGGGGGGACAACTAACTATGGCTACACCTTC. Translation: CASSGGTTNYGYTF.

Here the CDR3 reads CATSREEGVGSPLHF. CDR3 DNA: TGTGCCACCAGCAGAGAGGAGGGAGTTGGATCACCCCTCCACTTT. This sequence joins TRBV15 and TRBJ1-6; D not resolved. Per germline, CDR1 LNHNV and CDR2 YYDKDF (reference sequence). There are 15 residues in the CDR3. V lost 0 bases, J lost 10 bases, and 13 bases lay in between. The full variable domain, with the rest looked up from reference TRBV15 and TRBJ1-6, is DAMVIQNPRYQVTQFGKPVTLSCSQTLNHNVMYWYQQKSSQAPKLLFHYYDKDFNNEADTPDNFQSRRPNTSFCFLDIRSPGLGDTAMYLCATSREEGVGSPLHFGNGTRLTVT.

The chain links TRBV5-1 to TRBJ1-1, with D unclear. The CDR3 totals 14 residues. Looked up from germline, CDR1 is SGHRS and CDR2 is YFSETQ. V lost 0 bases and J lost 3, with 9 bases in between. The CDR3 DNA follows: TGCGCCAGCAGCTTGGACAGCTTGGACACTGAAGCTTTCTTT. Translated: CASSLDSLDTEAFF.

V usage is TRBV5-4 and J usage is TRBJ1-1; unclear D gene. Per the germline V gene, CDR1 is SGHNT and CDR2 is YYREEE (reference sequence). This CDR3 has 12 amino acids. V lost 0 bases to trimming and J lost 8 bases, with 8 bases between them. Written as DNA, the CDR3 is TGTGCCAGCAGCTTGGAGGAGCAGGAAGCTTTCTTT. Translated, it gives CASSLEEQEAFF.

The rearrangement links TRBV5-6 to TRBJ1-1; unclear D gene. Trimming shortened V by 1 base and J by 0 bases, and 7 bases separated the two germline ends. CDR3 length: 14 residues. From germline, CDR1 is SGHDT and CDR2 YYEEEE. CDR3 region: CASSLIGMNTEAFF. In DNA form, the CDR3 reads TGTGCCAGCAGCTTGATAGGGATGAACACTGAAGCTTTCTTT.

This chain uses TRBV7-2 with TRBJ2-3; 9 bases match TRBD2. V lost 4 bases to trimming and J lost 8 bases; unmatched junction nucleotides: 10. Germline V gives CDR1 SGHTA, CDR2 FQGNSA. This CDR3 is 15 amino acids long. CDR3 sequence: CASSSYSGSGGTQYF. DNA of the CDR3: TGTGCCAGCAGCTCCTATAGCGGGAGTGGTGGTACGCAGTATTTT. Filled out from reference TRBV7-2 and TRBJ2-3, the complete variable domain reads GAGVSQSPSNKVTEKGKDVELRCDPISGHTALYWYRQSLGQGLEFLIYFQGNSAPDKSGLPSDRFSAERTGGSVSTLTIQRTQQEDSAVYLCASSSYSGSGGTQYFGPGTRLTVL.

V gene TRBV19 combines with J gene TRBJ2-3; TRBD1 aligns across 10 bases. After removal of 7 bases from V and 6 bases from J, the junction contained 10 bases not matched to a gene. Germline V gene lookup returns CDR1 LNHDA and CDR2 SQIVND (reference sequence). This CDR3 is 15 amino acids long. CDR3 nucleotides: TGTGCCAGTACCCTTAGTTGGACAGGGGGGGATACGCAGTATTTT. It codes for CASTLSWTGGDTQYF.

The CDR3 DNA reads TGTGCCAGCAGTGAAGAGGGACAGGGGATGATTGGCTACACCTTC. Translating it yields CASSEEGQGMIGYTF. The V gene is TRBV6-1, the J gene TRBJ1-2; 10 bases match TRBD1. The CDR3 covers 15 residues. Germline lookup yields CDR1 MNHNS and CDR2 SASEGT. V lost 1 base, J lost 7 bases, and 6 bases stayed unmatched.

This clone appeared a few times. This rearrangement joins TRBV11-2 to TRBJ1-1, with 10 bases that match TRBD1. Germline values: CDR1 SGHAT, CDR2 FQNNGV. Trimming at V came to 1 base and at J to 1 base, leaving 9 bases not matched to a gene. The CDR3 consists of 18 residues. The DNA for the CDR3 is TGTGCCAGCAGCTTAGCCACCGGGACAGGGGAAAGGAACACTGAAGCTTTCTTT. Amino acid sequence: CASSLATGTGERNTEAFF.

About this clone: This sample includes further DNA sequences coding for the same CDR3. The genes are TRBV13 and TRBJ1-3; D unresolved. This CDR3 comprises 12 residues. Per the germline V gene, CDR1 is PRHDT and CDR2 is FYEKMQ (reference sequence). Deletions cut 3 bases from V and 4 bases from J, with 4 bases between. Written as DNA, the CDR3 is TGTGCCAGCAGCTTTACAGGAAACACCATATATTTT. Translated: CASSFTGNTIYF.